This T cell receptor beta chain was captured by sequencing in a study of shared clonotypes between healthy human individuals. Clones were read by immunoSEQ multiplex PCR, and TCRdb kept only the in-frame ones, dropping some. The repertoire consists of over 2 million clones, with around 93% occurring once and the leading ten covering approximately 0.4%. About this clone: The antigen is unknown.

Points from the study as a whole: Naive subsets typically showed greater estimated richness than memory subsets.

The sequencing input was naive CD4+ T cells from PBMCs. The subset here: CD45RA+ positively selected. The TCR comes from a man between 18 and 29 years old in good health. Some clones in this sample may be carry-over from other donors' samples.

The CDR3 loop is CASSPSRDNEQFF. CDR3 bases: TGTGCCAGCAGCCCGAGTAGGGACAATGAGCAGTTCTTC. The chain links TRBV7-9 to TRBJ2-1, with D hard to call. The CDR3 spans 13 residues. The germline V and J ends were trimmed by 5 bases and 5 bases, with 10 bases remaining between them. The germline V gene has CDR1 SEHNR and CDR2 FQNEAQ (reference sequence).